This T cell receptor beta chain originates from a study of T cell responses to AZD1222 COVID-19 vaccine. Study details: The analysis combined second doses at about 4 or about 12 weeks. Findings of the study overall: Vaccination with two AZD1222 doses was followed by a rise in Spike-specific TCR breadth and depth. CD4 TCRs covered the whole spike, strongest at regions 160-218 and 743-854. Unmutated variant regions are reportedly targeted by nearly half of spike-specific TCRs.

This CDR3 is built from 13 residues. Germline V CDR1 and CDR2: MNHEY, SVGAGI. V lost 8 bases to trimming and J lost 1 base, with 11 bases between them. TCRdb's table, derived via immunoSEQ multiplex PCR, lists solely in-frame clones and lacks some. The repertoire has about 84,000 clones, 87% of them found once; the top ten carry 1.5%. This clone was found a few times. Antigen specificity is unknown. The source was peripheral blood, collected on day 0 of AZD1222 vaccination. This chain links TRBV6-5 with TRBJ1-2; a weak D match, TRBD1 (6 bases). The clonotype comes from an adult in good health. The CDR3 nucleotides are TGTGCCAGCCCGGGACAAAGTAACTATGGCTACACCTTC. As protein: CASPGQSNYGYTF.